The 25 T cell receptor beta chains below were found in one sample sequenced in a study of T-cell reconstitution after alpha-beta-depleted transplantation in children. The authors prepared the TCRbeta library with unique molecular identifiers. TCRdb reprocessed the PCR reads via MiXCR and lists one record per CDR3 protein. The table lists 83,000 or so distinct CDR3 sequences, 7% to 9% of them singletons, with just under 7% in the top ten. This material consisted of PBMCs from the stem cell graft donor, taken from the stem cell graft. The receptor source for this set is a human donor who donated a stem cell graft to a child with congenital amegakaryocytic thrombocytopenia.

V and J are TRBV9 and TRBJ1-1; D ambiguous. The germline gives CDR1 SGDLS, CDR2 YYNGEE. Trimming removed 0 bases from V and 2 bases from J, with 11 bases in between. The CDR3 is made up of 15 amino acids. The CDR3 coding sequence is TGTGCCAGCAGCGTAGATCCGGGAATTAACACTGAAGCTTTCTTT. Translating it yields CASSVDPGINTEAFF.

Many counts were recorded for this clonotype. The J gene is TRBJ1-2, the V gene TRBV7-9; 8 bases agree with TRBD1. The CDR3 runs 14 residues. V lost 7 bases and J lost 3; bases outside the gene matches: 7. Germline V gene data show CDR1 as SEHNR and CDR2 as FQNEAQ (reference sequence). CDR3 sequence (DNA): TGTGCCAGCACCTTGCAGGGGGCTGACTATGGCTACACCTTC. This codes for CASTLQGADYGYTF.

This clonotype was seen repeatedly, ten times or more. The chain is built from TRBV7-9 and TRBJ2-4, with no clear D. Trimming removed 4 bases at V and 1 base at J, with 8 bases between. Germline V gives CDR1 SEHNR, CDR2 FQNEAQ (reference sequence). CDR3 length: 14 residues. CDR3 region: CASSSAYAKNIQYF. The CDR3 nucleotides read TGTGCCAGCAGCTCGGCGTACGCCAAAAACATTCAGTACTTC. Together with reference TRBV7-9 and TRBJ2-4, the CDR3 gives the full variable domain: DTGVSQNPRHKITKRGQNVTFRCDPISEHNRLYWYRQTLGQGPEFLTYFQNEAQLEKSRLLSDRFSAERPKGSFSTLEIQRTEQGDSAMYLCASSSAYAKNIQYFGAGTRLSVL.

This clonotype was found many times. The chain has TRBV12-3 or TRBV12-4 and TRBJ2-4; 10 nucleotides match TRBD1. The junction had 15 bases not matched to a gene; V was cut back by 6 bases and J by 7 bases. The CDR3 spans 17 residues. The CDR3 region is CASRAPRDRGRGNIQYF. As DNA, the CDR3 is TGTGCCAGCAGAGCACCCCGTGACAGGGGGCGAGGTAACATTCAGTACTTC.

Ten or more counts support this clonotype. The CDR3 sequence: CASSHFRGLHSGNTIYF. CDR3 bases: TGTGCCAGCAGCCACTTCCGGGGCCTGCACTCTGGAAACACCATATATTTT. This sequence joins TRBV14 and TRBJ1-3, with D tentatively TRBD1 (5 bases). The CDR3 contains 17 residues. With 3 bases removed from V and 0 bases from J, the gap between germline ends came to 15 bases. CDR1 and CDR2 from the germline V gene are SGHDN and FVKESK.

The rearrangement uses TRBV10-3 and TRBJ2-3, with 8 bases identical to TRBD2. The germline V gene has CDR1 ENHRY and CDR2 SYGVKD. The CDR3 is made up of 16 amino acids. The V segment lost 3 bases and the J segment 4 bases; nucleotides outside the gene matches: 9. Here the CDR3 reads CAISDPGTRMADTQYF. CDR3 in DNA: TGTGCCATCAGTGATCCCGGGACTAGGATGGCAGATACGCAGTATTTT.

This clonotype appeared many times. The rearrangement joins TRBV5-1 to TRBJ2-2, with 11 bases fitting TRBD1. The ends lost 5 bases at V and 4 bases at J; junction bases unmatched: 10. The CDR3 spans 17 residues. Germline loops: CDR1 SGHRS, CDR2 YFSETQ. CDR3 residues: CASRSDRGQLSTGELFF. CDR3 nucleotides: TGCGCCAGCAGGTCGGACAGGGGGCAATTGAGCACCGGGGAGCTGTTTTTT.

This clonotype occurred many times. The chain couples TRBV15 to TRBJ2-1; 10 bases are shared with TRBD2. Germline CDR1 is LNHNV and CDR2 is YYDKDF (reference sequence). The V gene end was trimmed by 4 bases and the J gene end by 0 bases; junction bases not matched to a gene: 3. This CDR3 is 16 amino acids long. The CDR3 reads CATSTVAGGSYNEQFF. The CDR3 DNA is TGTGCCACCAGCACAGTAGCGGGAGGCTCCTACAATGAGCAGTTCTTC.

Ten or more counts support this clonotype. This chain joins TRBV20-1 and TRBJ1-4; D uncertain. Per germline, CDR1 DFQATT and CDR2 SNEGSKA (reference sequence). V gave up 3 bases and J gave up 0 bases, with 8 bases separating them. This CDR3 is 14 amino acids long. The CDR3 nucleotides read TGCAGTGCTAGCCAACAAACAACTAATGAAAAACTGTTTTTT. It yields the protein CSASQQTTNEKLFF.

This clonotype has only a few counts. The chain links TRBV3-1 to TRBJ2-7; TRBD2 matches at 8 bases. The germline gives CDR1 LGHDT, CDR2 YNNKEL (reference sequence). J lost 0 bases, V lost 1 base, and 5 bases had no gene match. The CDR3 length is 16 residues. The CDR3 DNA sequence: TGTGCCAGCAGCCAAGCGTCCAGCGGGAGCTCCTACGAGCAGTACTTC. It specifies CASSQASSGSSYEQYF.

Ten or more counts support this clonotype. This chain uses TRBV6-1 with TRBJ1-4; tentative D call: TRBD1 (5 bases). V was clipped by 3 bases and J by 0 bases, with 11 bases between them. The CDR3 loop spans 16 amino acids. The germline V gene has CDR1 MNHNS and CDR2 SASEGT. The CDR3 sequence is CASSDASRATNEKLFF. The CDR3 DNA sequence: TGTGCCAGCAGTGACGCCAGCAGGGCAACTAATGAAAAACTGTTTTTT.

The table lists this clonotype with many counts. The chain joins TRBV10-3 to TRBJ1-4; TRBD1 matches 8 bases. Germline CDR1 reads ENHRY; CDR2 reads SYGVKD. This CDR3 has 15 residues. Trimming took 6 bases from V and 8 from J; bases not matched to a gene: 11. The CDR3 protein is CAIRETGVAEEKLFF. In DNA, the CDR3 is TGTGCCATCAGGGAGACAGGGGTGGCAGAAGAAAAACTGTTTTTT.

There are many counts of this clonotype. CDR3 in amino acids: CASSLVETDSNQPQHF. The CDR3 bases are TGTGCCAGCAGCTTGGTTGAGACAGATAGCAATCAGCCCCAGCATTTT. The chain couples TRBV7-9 to TRBJ1-5, with D possibly TRBD1 on 5 matching bases. This CDR3 spans 16 amino acids. V lost 3 bases to trimming and J lost 0 bases, with 12 bases between them. CDR1 SEHNR and CDR2 FQNEAQ come from the germline V gene (reference sequence).

This clonotype was detected ten times or more. The chain links TRBV5-1 to TRBJ1-1; no clear D. The germline V gene has CDR1 SGHRS and CDR2 YFSETQ. Trimming removed 2 bases from V and 4 bases from J, with 12 bases in between. The CDR3 is 14 amino acids. The CDR3 coding sequence is TGCGCCAGCAGCTTCCAGAGTCTCGCCACTGAAGCTTTCTTT. It encodes CASSFQSLATEAFF.

At least ten counts were recorded for this clonotype. The V gene is TRBV7-6, the J gene TRBJ2-3, with D possibly TRBD1 on 6 matching bases. This CDR3 is built from 16 residues. In germline, CDR1 is SGHVS, CDR2 FNYEAQ. V was shortened by 6 bases and J by 0 bases, with 16 bases between the two germline ends. CDR3 sequence (DNA): TGTGCCAGCAGTTCGGACAGATACTCTAGCACAGATACGCAGTATTTT. This encodes CASSSDRYSSTDTQYF.

This clonotype was recorded at least ten times. The V gene is TRBV28, the J gene TRBJ2-7; D gene ambiguous. This CDR3 has 13 residues. Trimming took 7 bases from V and 4 from J, leaving 14 bases between them. Germline-derived CDR1 and CDR2 are MDHEN and SYDVKM. As DNA, the CDR3 is TGTGCCAGCACCGGACGGCCTAGGTACGAGCAGTACTTC. It translates to CASTGRPRYEQYF.

The rearrangement uses TRBV11-2 and TRBJ1-1; TRBD1 matches 10 bases. The V and J ends lost 5 bases and 1 base, in that order; junction bases with no gene match: 7. The germline V gene encodes CDR1 SGHAT and CDR2 FQNNGV. The CDR3 has 16 residues. The CDR3 DNA reads as TGTGCCAGCAGCCGTCAGACAGGGGGCGCGAACACTGAAGCTTTCTTT. It is translated as CASSRQTGGANTEAFF. The variable domain in full, with the rest retrieved from reference TRBV11-2 and TRBJ1-1, is EAGVAQSPRYKIIEKRQSVAFWCNPISGHATLYWYQQILGQGPKLLIQFQNNGVVDDSQLPKDRFSAERLKGVDSTLKIQPAKLEDSAVYLCASSRQTGGANTEAFFGQGTRLTVV.

This clonotype was seen ten or more times. V usage is TRBV20-1 and J usage is TRBJ1-1; D gene unclear. The CDR3 spans 14 residues. The germline CDR1 and CDR2 sequences are DFQATT and SNEGSKA (reference sequence). Trimming stripped 0 bases from V and 4 bases from J, with 12 bases between. CDR3 coding DNA: TGCAGTGCTAGAGATGTGGGGATAGTCACTGAAGCTTTCTTT. Encoded protein: CSARDVGIVTEAFF.

This clonotype was counted many times. The CDR3 DNA reads TGCAGTGCTAGAGAGCCCGTCTTCGTCAGGGTTATGTACACTGAAGCTTTCTTT. Its translation is CSAREPVFVRVMYTEAFF. The V gene is TRBV20-1, the J gene TRBJ1-1; a possible D gene is TRBD1 (5 bases). V was trimmed by 0 bases and J by 3 bases, leaving 23 bases between them. The CDR3 length is 18 residues. Germline assignment: CDR1 DFQATT and CDR2 SNEGSKA (reference sequence).

The table lists this clonotype with a few counts. This chain links TRBV18 with TRBJ2-7, with a tentative D call TRBD1 (6 bases). Germline assignment: CDR1 KGHSH and CDR2 LQKENI. V lost 6 bases, J lost 4 bases, and 13 bases lay in between. The CDR3 contains 13 residues. CDR3 DNA sequence: TGTGCCAGCTCTGCAGGGGAATGGTACGAGCAGTACTTC. This sequence encodes CASSAGEWYEQYF. The complete variable domain, with remaining parts taken from reference TRBV18 and TRBJ2-7, reads NAGVMQNPRHLVRRRGQEARLRCSPMKGHSHVYWYRQLPEEGLKFMVYLQKENIIDESGMPKERFSAEFPKEGPSILRIQQVVRGDSAAYFCASSAGEWYEQYFGPGTRLTVT.

Comment on this clonotype: The junction differs from germline at one of its ends, possibly a read error. The J gene is TRBJ2-3, the V gene TRBV20-1; 9 bases map to TRBD2. CDR1 and CDR2 (germline): DFQATT, SNEGSKA (reference sequence). The CDR3 has 15 residues. This CDR3 reads CSARLPRGRADTQYF. CDR3 coding DNA: TGCAGTGCTAGACTTCCTCGCGGGAGGGCAGATACGCAGTATTTC.

This clonotype occurred many times. The V and J genes are TRBV11-2 and TRBJ2-5; D is undetermined. Germline CDR1 SGHAT, CDR2 FQNNGV. This CDR3 spans 19 amino acids. Trimming cost V 0 bases and J 2 bases, with 22 bases left between them. For the CDR3, the DNA is TGTGCCAGCAGCTTAGATTGGGATGGGGAACTTAAGCAACAAGAGACCCAGTACTTC. It encodes CASSLDWDGELKQQETQYF.

This clonotype showed up many times. The chain employs TRBV20-1 and TRBJ1-5; D remains ambiguous. The ends were cut back, 2 bases at V and 9 bases at J, with 17 bases in the middle. Germline loops: CDR1 DFQATT, CDR2 SNEGSKA (reference sequence). The CDR3 length is 14 residues. CDR3 in DNA: TGCAGTGCTAGACTCCAGAATTCCCTAGGGCCCCAGCATTTT. Amino acids: CSARLQNSLGPQHF.

The chain joins TRBV4-1 to TRBJ1-6; D is unclear. With 0 bases removed from V and 0 bases from J, the gap between germline ends came to 12 bases. The CDR3 spans 18 residues. The V gene's germline CDR1 is MGHRA and CDR2 YSYEKL. In DNA form, the CDR3 reads TGCGCCAGCAGCCAAGAAAGGTTTACCCACTCCTATAATTCACCCCTCCACTTT. It yields the protein CASSQERFTHSYNSPLHF.

In this sample, this clonotype turned up many times. This chain links TRBV10-3 with TRBJ2-1; TRBD2 agrees at 8 bases. V trimming: 0 bases; J trimming: 5 bases; junction bases outside the gene matches: 6. Germline CDR1 ENHRY, CDR2 SYGVKD. This CDR3 region has 16 residues. The CDR3 DNA reads as TGTGCCATCAGTGAGTCCCCAGCGGGGGACAACAATGAGCAGTTCTTC. It specifies CAISESPAGDNNEQFF.